This is a list of T cell receptor beta chains from one sample in a study of cytomegalovirus exposure and HLA in healthy donors. Assay: immunoSEQ multiplex PCR; the TCRdb copy retains only in-frame clones and omits some. Among approximately 76,000 clones listed, roughly 73% were seen once. Sequenced input: PBMCs. These receptors were taken from a woman between 40 and 55 years old in good health and CMV-seropositive. Both conserved end residues are part of each CDR3. A D gene is named only where the DNA matches it firmly. The size entry is marked missing in some rows and otherwise reads once, few, many or a size class.

abundance: .
d_gene: .
v_gene: TRBV5-1
j_gene: TRBJ1-1
CDR3nt: TGCGCCAGCACCTTGATGGGTGAGGTTAGCACTGAAGCTTTCTTT
CDR3aa: CASTLMGEVSTEAFF

abundance: .
d_gene: .
v_gene: TRBV19
j_gene: TRBJ2-1
CDR3nt: TGTGCCAGTAGTAACTTCAACTCGGGCAATGAGCAGTTCTTC
CDR3aa: CASSNFNSGNEQFF

abundance: .
d_gene: .
v_gene: TRBV28
j_gene: TRBJ1-4
CDR3nt: TGTGCCAGCAGTTTGGCCGTCGCGGGAGGTGAAAAACTGTTTTTT
CDR3aa: CASSLAVAGGEKLFF

abundance: few
d_gene: TRBD1
v_gene: TRBV7-2
j_gene: TRBJ1-5
CDR3nt: TGTGCCAGCAGCTTAGGACAGGGGCGAGGGGGGCATTTT
CDR3aa: CASSLGQGRGGHF

abundance: .
d_gene: TRBD2
v_gene: TRBV7-2
j_gene: TRBJ2-7
CDR3nt: TGTGCCAGCAGCTCGATTTCTAGCGGGGGGGCCTACGAGCAGTACTTC
CDR3aa: CASSSISSGGAYEQYF

abundance: .
d_gene: .
v_gene: TRBV7-2
j_gene: TRBJ2-2
CDR3nt: TGTGCCAGCAGCCCATTACAGAACACCGGGGAGCTGTTTTTT
CDR3aa: CASSPLQNTGELFF

abundance: few
d_gene: TRBD1
v_gene: TRBV2
j_gene: TRBJ1-5
CDR3nt: TGTGCCAGCGGGACAGGAAACAATCAGCCCCAGCATTTT
CDR3aa: CASGTGNNQPQHF

abundance: .
d_gene: TRBD2
v_gene: TRBV2
j_gene: TRBJ2-3
CDR3nt: TGTGCCAGACAGACTAGCGGGAGGGCGTCTAGCACAGATACGCAGTATTTT
CDR3aa: CARQTSGRASSTDTQYF

abundance: .
d_gene: TRBD2
v_gene: TRBV5-4
j_gene: TRBJ2-1
CDR3nt: TGTGCCAGCAGCACGGACCTAGCGGGAACACCGGGAGGAGGCGACAATGAGCAGTTCTTC
CDR3aa: CASSTDLAGTPGGGDNEQFF

abundance: once
d_gene: .
v_gene: TRBV9
j_gene: TRBJ1-2
CDR3nt: TGTGCCAGCAGCGTAGGGGGGGTCCCCTACTATGGCTACACCTTC
CDR3aa: CASSVGGVPYYGYTF

abundance: .
d_gene: TRBD1
v_gene: TRBV5-4
j_gene: TRBJ2-7
CDR3nt: TGTGCCAGCAGCTTTCGGGGACAGGGTAACTATGAGCAGTACTTC
CDR3aa: CASSFRGQGNYEQYF

abundance: .
d_gene: TRBD1
v_gene: TRBV5-6
j_gene: TRBJ1-2
CDR3nt: TGTGCCAGCAGCTTGGCCCCGGGGACAGTGTATGGCTACACCTTC
CDR3aa: CASSLAPGTVYGYTF

abundance: few
d_gene: .
v_gene: TRBV9
j_gene: TRBJ2-3
CDR3nt: TGTGCCAGCAGCCCCGGCCCCTCGCGGGGGCAGGATACGCAGTATTTT
CDR3aa: CASSPGPSRGQDTQYF

abundance: .
d_gene: TRBD1
v_gene: TRBV6-5
j_gene: TRBJ1-2
CDR3nt: TGTGCCAGCAGTACTCCCGGACAGGGAAGATATGGCTACACCTTC
CDR3aa: CASSTPGQGRYGYTF

abundance: few
d_gene: .
v_gene: TRBV7-9
j_gene: TRBJ1-1
CDR3nt: TGTGCCAGCAGCCTGGACATTTTTGAAGCTTTCTTT
CDR3aa: CASSLDIFEAFF

abundance: .
d_gene: TRBD1
v_gene: TRBV30
j_gene: TRBJ1-1
CDR3nt: TGTGCCTGGAGATTAGACGACAGGGTGGGGAGCACTGAAGCTTTCTTT
CDR3aa: CAWRLDDRVGSTEAFF

abundance: few
d_gene: TRBD1
v_gene: TRBV28
j_gene: TRBJ1-1
CDR3nt: TGTGCCAGCAGTGACCGGGACAGGCTACAAAGTTTGGGCACTGAAGCTTTCTTT
CDR3aa: CASSDRDRLQSLGTEAFF

abundance: few
d_gene: TRBD2
v_gene: TRBV5-1
j_gene: TRBJ2-5
CDR3nt: TGCGCCAGCAGCTTGGTTGGGGGAGGGGAGACCCAGTACTTC
CDR3aa: CASSLVGGGETQYF

abundance: .
d_gene: .
v_gene: TRBV27
j_gene: TRBJ2-5
CDR3nt: TGTGCCAGCAGGGGGCCACACCAAGAGACCCAGTACTTC
CDR3aa: CASRGPHQETQYF

abundance: .
d_gene: TRBD2
v_gene: TRBV5-1
j_gene: TRBJ2-1
CDR3nt: TGCGCCAGCGAAACTAGCGGGAGACCCAATGAGCAGTTCTTC
CDR3aa: CASETSGRPNEQFF

abundance: once
d_gene: TRBD1
v_gene: TRBV7-2
j_gene: TRBJ2-2
CDR3nt: TGTGCCAGCAGCTTCGACAGGGGCGGCGGGGAGCTGTTTTTT
CDR3aa: CASSFDRGGGELFF

abundance: once
d_gene: .
v_gene: TRBV7-2
j_gene: TRBJ2-1
CDR3nt: TGTGCCAGCAGCGGAGGGCAACAGTACAATGAGCAGTTCTTC
CDR3aa: CASSGGQQYNEQFF

abundance: .
d_gene: TRBD1
v_gene: TRBV7-9
j_gene: TRBJ1-1
CDR3nt: TGTGCCAGCAGCCAAGACAGGGCCACTGAAGCTTTCTTT
CDR3aa: CASSQDRATEAFF

abundance: once
d_gene: .
v_gene: TRBV5-4
j_gene: TRBJ2-2
CDR3nt: TGTGCCAGCAGCTCCGCGAACACCGGGGAGCTGTTTTTT
CDR3aa: CASSSANTGELFF

abundance: .
d_gene: TRBD2
v_gene: TRBV30
j_gene: TRBJ2-5
CDR3nt: TGTGCCTGGAGGAGGGGAGGGGTCGTCGAGACCCAGTACTTC
CDR3aa: CAWRRGGVVETQYF

abundance: .
d_gene: .
v_gene: TRBV11-2
j_gene: TRBJ2-7
CDR3nt: TGTGCCAGCAGCTTACAGACTAGCTACGAGCAGTACTTC
CDR3aa: CASSLQTSYEQYF

abundance: .
d_gene: .
v_gene: TRBV7-2
j_gene: TRBJ2-5
CDR3nt: TGTGCCAGCAGCTTATCCTACGGTGAGACCCAGTACTTC
CDR3aa: CASSLSYGETQYF

abundance: .
d_gene: .
v_gene: TRBV10-3
j_gene: TRBJ1-2
CDR3nt: TGTGCCATCAGAGACCAGGGTTTCAGTGGGGCTAACTATGGCTACACCTTC
CDR3aa: CAIRDQGFSGANYGYTF

abundance: few
d_gene: TRBD2
v_gene: TRBV7-3
j_gene: TRBJ2-1
CDR3nt: TGTGCCAGCAGCTTCCCTAGCGGGTTTTACAATGAGCAGTTCTTC
CDR3aa: CASSFPSGFYNEQFF

abundance: .
d_gene: TRBD1
v_gene: TRBV10-3
j_gene: TRBJ1-1
CDR3nt: TGTGCCATCAGGACAGGGGGCGCCAGAGAAGCTTTCTTT
CDR3aa: CAIRTGGAREAFF

abundance: .
d_gene: TRBD1
v_gene: TRBV30
j_gene: TRBJ2-3
CDR3nt: TGTGCCTGGGGACAGGGATCAGATACGCAGTATTTT
CDR3aa: CAWGQGSDTQYF

abundance: .
d_gene: TRBD1
v_gene: TRBV5-6
j_gene: TRBJ1-4
CDR3nt: TGTGCCAGCAGCTTGGGGGGACAGGGGAATGAAAAACTGTTTTTT
CDR3aa: CASSLGGQGNEKLFF

abundance: .
d_gene: .
v_gene: TRBV18
j_gene: TRBJ1-5
CDR3nt: TGTGCCAGCTCACCCCACGGGGATCAGCCCCAGCATTTT
CDR3aa: CASSPHGDQPQHF

abundance: .
d_gene: TRBD2
v_gene: TRBV27
j_gene: TRBJ2-3
CDR3nt: TGTGCCAGCAGTTTCCTTACTAGCGATGCAGATACGCAGTATTTT
CDR3aa: CASSFLTSDADTQYF

abundance: .
d_gene: TRBD1
v_gene: TRBV4-3
j_gene: TRBJ2-2
CDR3nt: TGCGCCAGCAGCCAAGACCCCCAGGGACAGGGGAGCACCGGGGAGCTGTTTTTT
CDR3aa: CASSQDPQGQGSTGELFF

abundance: .
d_gene: TRBD1
v_gene: TRBV19
j_gene: TRBJ1-5
CDR3nt: TGTGCCAGCGGGACAGGGGATCAGCCCCAGCATTTT
CDR3aa: CASGTGDQPQHF

abundance: .
d_gene: TRBD1
v_gene: TRBV19
j_gene: TRBJ1-4
CDR3nt: TGTGCCAGTAGTCTCGGGACAGGGCTTAATGAAAAACTGTTTTTT
CDR3aa: CASSLGTGLNEKLFF

abundance: once
d_gene: .
v_gene: TRBV4-3
j_gene: TRBJ1-5
CDR3nt: TGCGCCAGCAGCCCGACCCCAGGGAGCAATCAGCCCCAGCATTTT
CDR3aa: CASSPTPGSNQPQHF

abundance: .
d_gene: .
v_gene: TRBV4-3
j_gene: TRBJ2-7
CDR3nt: TGCGCCAGCAGCCAAGGCGGCGGGACAGCCTCCTACGAGCAGTACTTC
CDR3aa: CASSQGGGTASYEQYF

abundance: .
d_gene: .
v_gene: TRBV27
j_gene: TRBJ1-1
CDR3nt: TGTGCCAGCAGTTCAGGAGGATCCTACACTGAAGCTTTCTTT
CDR3aa: CASSSGGSYTEAFF

abundance: .
d_gene: TRBD1
v_gene: TRBV5-6
j_gene: TRBJ1-3
CDR3nt: TGTGCCAGCAGCTTTCTGGGACAGGGAGGAAACACCATATATTTT
CDR3aa: CASSFLGQGGNTIYF

abundance: .
d_gene: .
v_gene: TRBV9
j_gene: TRBJ1-2
CDR3nt: TGTGCCAGCAGCGTAGACGCTACTGAAGCGGGACTCGGCTACACCTTC
CDR3aa: CASSVDATEAGLGYTF

abundance: few
d_gene: .
v_gene: TRBV27
j_gene: TRBJ2-7
CDR3nt: TGTGCCAGCAGTTTTGGGGGGACGAACGAGCAGTACTTC
CDR3aa: CASSFGGTNEQYF

abundance: .
d_gene: .
v_gene: TRBV18
j_gene: TRBJ1-1
CDR3nt: TGTGCCAGCTCAGGGTCCCGGGACACTGAAGCTTTCTTT
CDR3aa: CASSGSRDTEAFF

abundance: .
d_gene: TRBD1
v_gene: TRBV30
j_gene: TRBJ2-7
CDR3nt: TGTGCCTGGAGTGTACCCGACAGGGACTCCTACGAGCAGTACTTC
CDR3aa: CAWSVPDRDSYEQYF

abundance: once
d_gene: .
v_gene: TRBV29-1
j_gene: TRBJ1-2
CDR3nt: TGCAGCGTAGCGGGGGCTGACGGCTACACCTTC
CDR3aa: CSVAGADGYTF

abundance: .
d_gene: TRBD1
v_gene: TRBV6-5
j_gene: TRBJ2-5
CDR3nt: TGTGCCAGCAGTTCGTCGGACAGGGGGCTGGCTGTGACCCAGTACTTC
CDR3aa: CASSSSDRGLAVTQYF

abundance: .
d_gene: .
v_gene: TRBV30
j_gene: TRBJ1-3
CDR3nt: TGTGCCTGGAGTTTCAGGGGATATACAAACACCATATATTTT
CDR3aa: CAWSFRGYTNTIYF

abundance: .
d_gene: TRBD1
v_gene: TRBV6-5
j_gene: TRBJ1-1
CDR3nt: TGTGCCAGCAGCCCAGACAGGGACATTGATTTCTTT
CDR3aa: CASSPDRDIDFF

abundance: .
d_gene: TRBD1
v_gene: TRBV28
j_gene: TRBJ1-3
CDR3nt: TGTGCCAGCAGCCGAGGACAGGGGGCATACACCATATATTTT
CDR3aa: CASSRGQGAYTIYF

abundance: once
d_gene: TRBD1
v_gene: TRBV5-1
j_gene: TRBJ1-3
CDR3nt: TGCGCCAGCAGCTACGACAGGGCTGGAAACACCATATATTTT
CDR3aa: CASSYDRAGNTIYF

abundance: few
d_gene: TRBD1
v_gene: TRBV6-5
j_gene: TRBJ1-1
CDR3nt: TGTGCCAGCAGTGGGGGACAGTGGCTCGAAGCTTTCTTT
CDR3aa: CASSGGQWLEAFF

abundance: few
d_gene: .
v_gene: TRBV30
j_gene: TRBJ1-2
CDR3nt: TGTGCCTGGAGTTCGCAGACCGGGGGCTACACCTTC
CDR3aa: CAWSSQTGGYTF

abundance: .
d_gene: .
v_gene: TRBV2
j_gene: TRBJ2-7
CDR3nt: TGTGCCAGCAGAGACAGGTTAAGCTCCTACGAGCAGTACTTC
CDR3aa: CASRDRLSSYEQYF

abundance: few
d_gene: .
v_gene: TRBV27
j_gene: TRBJ2-5
CDR3nt: TGTGCCAGCAGCCGGGACTCACAAGAGACCCAGTACTTC
CDR3aa: CASSRDSQETQYF

abundance: .
d_gene: TRBD2
v_gene: TRBV10-2
j_gene: TRBJ2-7
CDR3nt: TGCGCCAGCGCGGGACTAGCAGGCCGAAGTAATCCCACTCCTGGGGAGCAGTACTTC
CDR3aa: CASAGLAGRSNPTPGEQYF

abundance: .
d_gene: TRBD1
v_gene: TRBV5-1
j_gene: TRBJ1-2
CDR3nt: TGCGCCAGCAGCTCGGAAAATCAGGGGGCGGATGGCTACACCTTC
CDR3aa: CASSSENQGADGYTF

abundance: .
d_gene: .
v_gene: TRBV5-1
j_gene: TRBJ1-5
CDR3nt: TGCGCCAGCAGCTTGGGCGAGAATAGCAATCAGCCCCAGCATTTT
CDR3aa: CASSLGENSNQPQHF

abundance: .
d_gene: .
v_gene: TRBV9
j_gene: TRBJ1-3
CDR3nt: TGTGCCAGCAGCGTGGGGGGGGGAGGTGGAAACACCATATATTTT
CDR3aa: CASSVGGGGGNTIYF